The 30 T cell receptor beta chains below were found in one sample sequenced in a study of blood T cell repertoires in COVID-19. The table came from immunoSEQ multiplex PCR; TCRdb's copy has only in-frame clones and leaves some out. The top ten clones hold about 5.3% of a sample with under 200,000 clones, approximately 90% of them seen once. Material: peripheral blood. The receptors stem from a man aged 18 to 35 with COVID-19, enrolled during active disease.

This clone showed up just a few times. Mismatch with germline at one junction end may stem from a read error. The genes are TRBV2 and TRBJ1-4; D is undetermined. This CDR3 is 12 amino acids long. Germline V lookup: CDR1 SNHLY, CDR2 FYNNEI. CDR3 loop: CASSPENEKLLF. The CDR3 DNA reads TGTGCCAGCAGTCCCGAGAATGAAAAACTGCTTTTT.

This clone was seen a single time. This chain uses TRBV4-2 with TRBJ2-7, with 7 positions matching TRBD1. This CDR3 has 15 residues. The V and J ends lost 4 bases and 2 bases, in that order; junction bases with no gene match: 8. Per the germline V gene, CDR1 is LGHNA and CDR2 is YNFKEQ. CDR3 in DNA: TGTGCCAGCAGCCGCGACATGGGACAGACCTACGAGCAGTACTTC. This codes for CASSRDMGQTYEQYF.

The CDR3 is CARRNGAGANVLTF. The DNA for the CDR3 is TGTGCCAGGCGCAACGGGGCTGGGGCCAACGTCCTGACTTTC. The V and J genes are TRBV2 and TRBJ2-6; a weak D match, TRBD2 (5 bases). The germline V gene has CDR1 SNHLY and CDR2 FYNNEI. The CDR3 runs to 14 residues. V lost 9 bases to trimming and J lost 2 bases, with 11 bases between them.

This chain connects TRBV6-5 to TRBJ1-2, with TRBD1 matching 12 bases. Germline CDR1 reads MNHEY; CDR2 reads SVGAGI. V was pared by 6 bases and J by 4 bases, with 3 bases of the junction left unmatched. This CDR3 is 14 amino acids long. The CDR3 reads CASSGTGGGYGYTF. The DNA of the CDR3 is TGTGCCAGCAGCGGGACAGGGGGCGGCTATGGCTACACCTTC.

The chain joins TRBV11-3 to TRBJ1-1; D is unclear. The CDR3 length is 13 residues. Germline values: CDR1 SGHNT, CDR2 YENEEA. V was pared by 4 bases and J by 1 base, with 7 bases between. The DNA for the CDR3 is TGTGCCAGCAGCTATGGCGGGAACACTGAAGCTTTCTTT. It specifies CASSYGGNTEAFF.

Remarks on this clone: This is likely a read error, given that the CDR3 carries no conserved phenylalanine or tryptophan at its end. The DNA is left out, because the CDR3 cannot be placed on it with certainty; the CDR3 is given as TCRdb lists it. The CDR3 is CASSLGTGT. V and J are TRBV5-8 and TRBJ2-7; no DNA check was done on the table's D call, TRBD1. The CDR3 is 9 amino acids in total, end residues counted. Germline V gene sequence: CDR1 SGHTS, CDR2 YDEGEE.

The chain recombines TRBV3-1 (or the pseudogene TRBV3-2) with TRBJ1-5, with a tentative D call TRBD1 (5 bases). Trimming left V 1 base short and J 5 bases short, with 12 bases between. Germline CDR1 reads LGHDT; CDR2 reads YNNKEL (reference sequence). The CDR3 length is 15 residues. CDR3 loop: CASSQGSQGDQPQHF. For the CDR3, the DNA is TGTGCCAGCAGCCAAGGTTCGCAGGGTGATCAGCCCCAGCATTTT.

The chain uses TRBV5-8 and TRBJ1-2, with TRBD1 identical over 8 bases. This CDR3 has 14 amino acids. Germline trimming cut 4 bases from V and 2 bases from J; bases unmatched to any gene: 4. From germline, CDR1 is SGHTS and CDR2 YDEGEE. CDR3 protein: CASSGRQGNYGYTF. The DNA for the CDR3 is TGTGCCAGCAGCGGCCGACAGGGGAACTATGGCTACACCTTC. The whole variable domain, filled in from reference TRBV5-8 and TRBJ1-2, reads EAGVTQSPTHLIKTRGQQATLRCSPISGHTSVYWYQQALGLGLQFLLWYDEGEERNRGNFPPRFSGRQFPNYSSELNVNALELEDSALYLCASSGRQGNYGYTFGSGTRLTVV.

V is TRBV28 and J is TRBJ1-1, with TRBD1 as a possible D gene (5 bases). The germline V gene encodes CDR1 MDHEN and CDR2 SYDVKM. This CDR3 has 13 amino acids. V lost 4 bases and J 3 bases, leaving 9 bases between the germline ends. CDR3 sequence reads: CASSWGYHTEAFF. CDR3 in DNA: TGTGCCAGCAGTTGGGGCTATCACACTGAAGCTTTCTTT.

The V and J genes are TRBV7-9 and TRBJ1-2; possible D gene TRBD1, 5 bases. This CDR3 comprises 14 residues. V shed 5 bases and J shed 1 base, with 11 bases lying between them. Germline V lookup: CDR1 SEHNR, CDR2 FQNEAQ (reference sequence). CDR3 protein: CASSPSQVNYGYTF. CDR3 nucleotides: TGTGCCAGCAGCCCATCACAGGTTAACTATGGCTACACCTTC.

The genes are TRBV2 and TRBJ2-7; tentatively, D is TRBD2 (6 bases). The V end lost 6 bases, the J end lost 7 bases, and 10 bases lay between the germline ends. Germline V gives CDR1 SNHLY, CDR2 FYNNEI. The CDR3 runs 11 residues. In nucleotides, the CDR3 is TGTGCCAGCAGCGAGGGGACTGAGCAGTACTTC. Its translation is CASSEGTEQYF.

V usage is TRBV27 and J usage is TRBJ1-6; possible D gene TRBD1, 6 bases. With 5 bases removed from V and 0 bases from J, the gap between germline ends came to 14 bases. The germline V gene encodes CDR1 MNHEY and CDR2 SMNVEV (reference sequence). The CDR3 runs 17 residues. The CDR3 loop reads CASSANRESSYNSPLHF. Here the CDR3 DNA reads TGTGCCAGCAGTGCGAACAGGGAGAGCTCCTATAATTCACCCCTCCACTTT.

This sequence joins TRBV5-6 and TRBJ2-4, with D possibly TRBD2 on 5 matching bases. V shed 2 bases and J shed 0 bases, with 9 bases lying between them. CDR3 length: 15 residues. The germline V gene encodes CDR1 SGHDT and CDR2 YYEEEE. The CDR3: CASSFEGLAKNIQYF. CDR3 in DNA: TGTGCCAGCAGCTTTGAGGGCCTAGCCAAAAACATTCAGTACTTC.

The J gene is TRBJ1-1, the V gene TRBV6-5, with 8 bases fitting TRBD1. The V gene's germline CDR1 is MNHEY and CDR2 SVGAGI. The CDR3 is made up of 14 amino acids. With V trimmed by 7 bases and J by 3 bases, 7 bases remained unmatched. In DNA, the CDR3 is TGTGCCAGCATAAAGGACAGGGCCGACACTGAAGCTTTCTTT. Translated: CASIKDRADTEAFF.

The rearrangement links TRBV14 to TRBJ2-1; possible D gene TRBD2, 5 bases. The germline V and J ends were trimmed by 2 bases and 6 bases, with 17 bases remaining between them. Germline CDR1 SGHDN, CDR2 FVKESK. This CDR3 has 16 amino acids. In DNA form, the CDR3 reads TGTGCCAGCAGCCAATTCATCGGAACTAGAGCCAATGAGCAGTTCTTC. Translating it yields CASSQFIGTRANEQFF.

The gene calls are TRBV5-6 and TRBJ2-7; 8 bases fit TRBD1. This CDR3 spans 12 amino acids. Trimming at V came to 7 bases and at J to 3 bases, leaving 3 bases not matched to a gene. Germline loops: CDR1 SGHDT, CDR2 YYEEEE. CDR3 loop: CASSTGDYEQYF. CDR3 nucleotide sequence: TGTGCCAGCTCGACAGGGGACTACGAGCAGTACTTC. Filled out from reference TRBV5-6 and TRBJ2-7, the complete variable domain reads DAGVTQSPTHLIKTRGQQVTLRCSPKSGHDTVSWYQQALGQGPQFIFQYYEEEERQRGNFPDRFSGHQFPNYSSELNVNALLLGDSALYLCASSTGDYEQYFGPGTRLTVT.

This chain joins TRBV28 and TRBJ2-7; the D gene is possibly TRBD1 (5 bases). Germline V CDR1 and CDR2: MDHEN, SYDVKM. V was clipped by 1 base and J by 6 bases, with 7 bases between them. The CDR3 length is 12 residues. The DNA of the CDR3 is TGTGCCAGCAGTTTATTTACAGGCGAGCAGTACTTC. It codes for CASSLFTGEQYF.

The CDR3 sequence is CAISGRSGASYEQYF. The DNA of the CDR3 is TGTGCCATCAGTGGGAGGAGCGGGGCCTCCTACGAGCAGTACTTC. The J gene is TRBJ2-7, the V gene TRBV10-3; the match to TRBD2 covers 7 bases. V dropped 4 bases and J dropped 0; count of bases not matched to a gene: 6. The V gene's germline CDR1 is ENHRY and CDR2 SYGVKD. The CDR3 has 15 residues.

This rearrangement joins TRBV24-1 to TRBJ2-1, with TRBD2 identical over 10 bases. Germline-derived CDR1 and CDR2 are KGHDR and SFDVKD. This CDR3 has 17 amino acids. V dropped 4 bases and J dropped 0; count of bases not matched to a gene: 5. The DNA for the CDR3 is TGTGCCACCAGTGACTCTAGCGGGAGTGGCTCCTACAATGAGCAGTTCTTC. The encoded protein is CATSDSSGSGSYNEQFF.

The chain couples TRBV4-2 to TRBJ1-5; D not resolved. CDR1 and CDR2 (germline): LGHNA, YNFKEQ. The V gene lost 0 bases and the J gene lost 6 bases, with 6 bases spanning the gap. There are 13 residues in the CDR3. This CDR3 reads CASSQDPGQPQHF. CDR3 sequence (DNA): TGTGCCAGCAGCCAAGACCCCGGTCAGCCCCAGCATTTT.

The chain combines TRBV12-3 or TRBV12-4 with TRBJ2-7, with 8 bases matching TRBD2. CDR3 size: 13 residues. Trimming removed 6 bases from V and 5 bases from J; junction bases left unmatched: 6. CDR3 loop: CASSLGRDHEQYF. The CDR3 DNA reads as TGTGCCAGCAGCCTCGGGAGGGACCACGAGCAGTACTTC.

A word on this clone: The junction departs from germline at one end; a sequencing error may be responsible. The chain uses TRBV6-1 and TRBJ2-7; a possible D gene is TRBD1 (7 bases). The germline V gene encodes CDR1 MNHNS and CDR2 SASEGT. This CDR3 region has 16 residues. CDR3 region: CASSERGRGASDEQYF. The CDR3, as DNA: TGTGCCAGCAGTGAGCGCGGCAGGGGGGCCTCCGACGAGCAGTACTTC.

The chain recombines TRBV6-5 with TRBJ2-1, with D possibly being TRBD1 (6 bases). The CDR3 is 13 residues long. Germline CDR1 and CDR2: MNHEY and SVGAGI. Trimming removed 7 bases at V and 4 bases at J, with 11 bases between. CDR3 sequence reads: CASNYGQYNEQFF. The CDR3, as DNA: TGTGCCAGCAACTATGGACAGTACAATGAGCAGTTCTTC.

The chain recombines TRBV19 with TRBJ1-5; possibly TRBD1 for D (5 bases). The CDR3 is 15 amino acids. V was pared by 3 bases and J by 2 bases, with 11 bases between. The germline CDR1 and CDR2 sequences are LNHDA and SQIVND (reference sequence). The CDR3 DNA sequence: TGTGCCAGTAGTATGGGGCAGGGTGGCAATCAGCCCCAGCATTTT. This encodes CASSMGQGGNQPQHF.

This clone was detected once. The CDR3 is CASSPAGLGNQPQHF. The DNA for the CDR3 is TGTGCCAGCAGTCCCGCCGGGTTAGGCAATCAGCCCCAGCATTTT. This chain joins TRBV28 and TRBJ1-5; D is ambiguous. Germline loops: CDR1 MDHEN, CDR2 SYDVKM. Trimming removed 5 bases at V and 2 bases at J, with 13 bases between. The CDR3 is made up of 15 amino acids.

The V call is TRBV7-3, the J call TRBJ2-3; 9 nucleotides line up with TRBD1. The CDR3 has 16 amino acids. J lost 4 bases, V lost 5 bases, and 10 bases had no gene match. Per the germline V gene, CDR1 is SGHTA and CDR2 is FQGTGA. DNA of the CDR3: TGTGCCAGCAGCCAACGACCGGGACAGGGTCCAGATACGCAGTATTTT. Residues: CASSQRPGQGPDTQYF.

The genes are TRBV3-1 (or the pseudogene TRBV3-2) and TRBJ2-1; TRBD2 might be the D (6 bases). Germline assignment: CDR1 LGHDT and CDR2 YNNKEL (reference sequence). V dropped 1 base and J dropped 6 bases, with 7 bases sitting between them. This CDR3 region has 13 residues. This CDR3 is CASSQGSGNEQFF. In nucleotides, the CDR3 is TGTGCCAGCAGCCAAGGTAGCGGCAATGAGCAGTTCTTC.

V and J are TRBV24-1 and TRBJ2-1, with 11 bases fitting TRBD2. Trimming took 1 base from V and 7 from J; bases not matched to a gene: 5. The CDR3 extends over 16 amino acids. Germline CDR1 reads KGHDR; CDR2 reads SFDVKD. CDR3 amino acids: CATSDFTSGRGNEQFF. The CDR3 nucleotides are TGTGCCACCAGTGATTTTACTAGCGGGAGAGGGAATGAGCAGTTCTTC.

The chain carries TRBV24-1 and TRBJ2-5; 8 nucleotides match TRBD1. Germline assignment: CDR1 KGHDR and CDR2 SFDVKD. The CDR3 covers 16 residues. V lost 3 bases and J lost 5; bases outside the gene matches: 10. In DNA form, the CDR3 reads TGTGCCACCAGTGATAGGACAGGGACGACATTTGAGACCCAGTACTTC. Residues: CATSDRTGTTFETQYF.

The chain joins TRBV7-8 to TRBJ1-5; 7 bases map to TRBD1. The CDR3 is 16 residues long. J was trimmed by 3 bases and V by 5 bases; bases with no gene match: 10. Germline V lookup: CDR1 SGHVS, CDR2 FQNEAQ. The DNA for the CDR3 is TGTGCCAGCAGCCCAGACAGGGTAGGGGCCAATCAGCCCCAGCATTTT. The encoded protein is CASSPDRVGANQPQHF.